The 29 T cell receptor beta chains reported below all come from one sample, sequenced in a study of early T cells in non-severe SARS-CoV-2 infection. TCRdb independently ran MiXCR on the 5' RACE reads; one entry per CDR3 protein. The sample consists of about 52,000 distinct CDR3 sequences, roughly 6.2% of them appearing once. Sequenced material: whole blood. Receptor source: an adult who was a healthcare worker with PCR-confirmed SARS-CoV-2 infection or an uninfected control (not recorded which).

This clonotype was seen ten or more times. This sequence joins TRBV3-2 and TRBJ2-1; the DNA was not used to check the table's D call, TRBD2. TRBV3-2 is noted as a pseudogene. This CDR3 has 20 amino acids. As DNA, the CDR3 is TGTGCCAGCAGCCGGGTAAGGGGATTGGGACTAGCGGCCGGAAGGAATGAGCAGTTCTTC. Its translation is CASSRVRGLGLAAGRNEQFF.

Only a few counts were recorded for this clonotype. The chain joins TRBV4-1 to TRBJ1-5; the match to TRBD1 covers 7 bases. With 0 bases clipped from V and 0 bases from J, the junction kept 5 bases outside the gene matches. Germline V lookup: CDR1 MGHRA, CDR2 YSYEKL. The CDR3 is 17 amino acids. CDR3 in amino acids: CASSQEGTGVSNQPQHF. In DNA, the CDR3 is TGCGCCAGCAGCCAAGAGGGTACAGGGGTTAGCAATCAGCCCCAGCATTTT.

This clonotype was counted ten times or more. This chain links TRBV6-5 with TRBJ2-7; TRBD1 matches 9 bases. There are 15 residues in the CDR3. Germline trimming cut 5 bases from V and 3 bases from J; bases unmatched to any gene: 8. CDR1 is MNHEY, CDR2 SVGAGI, per germline. The CDR3 is CASSAGTGLIYEQYF. Written as DNA, the CDR3 is TGTGCCAGCAGTGCCGGGACAGGGTTGATCTACGAGCAGTACTTC.

The chain uses TRBV5-1 and TRBJ2-2, with no clear D. There are 15 residues in the CDR3. The V and J ends lost 4 bases and 2 bases respectively, with 12 bases between them. Germline CDR1 SGHRS, CDR2 YFSETQ. Here the CDR3 reads CASSPLSVNTGELFF. For the CDR3, the DNA is TGCGCCAGCAGCCCCTTATCAGTAAACACCGGGGAGCTGTTTTTT.

This clonotype showed up many times. The chain joins TRBV7-2 to TRBJ2-1; perhaps TRBD1 as D (5 bases). Germline V CDR1 and CDR2: SGHTA, FQGNSA. The CDR3 runs to 15 residues. Trimming removed 1 base from V and 8 bases from J, with 15 bases in between. The CDR3 loop reads CASSLDWSRVDEQFF. CDR3 DNA sequence: TGTGCCAGCAGCTTAGACTGGTCCAGGGTAGATGAGCAGTTCTTC.

This rearrangement joins TRBV7-2 to TRBJ2-7; D is perhaps TRBD2 (6 bases). CDR1 and CDR2 from the germline V gene are SGHTA and FQGNSA. The CDR3 runs 12 residues. With 3 bases removed from V and 6 bases from J, the gap between germline ends came to 9 bases. The CDR3 nucleotides read TGTGCCAGCAGCTTCCCCGGGGGCGAGCAGTACTTC. Protein: CASSFPGGEQYF.

This clonotype was found many times. The chain recombines TRBV6-6 with TRBJ1-1, with 8 positions matching TRBD1. Germline CDR1 and CDR2: MNHNY and SVGAGI (reference sequence). This CDR3 has 14 residues. V lost 7 bases, J lost 4 bases, and 8 bases stayed unmatched. CDR3 amino acids: CASKETGGSTEAFF. The CDR3, as DNA: TGTGCCAGCAAAGAAACAGGGGGATCCACTGAAGCTTTCTTT.

This clonotype appeared many times. This rearrangement joins TRBV6-6 to TRBJ2-2, with D uncertain. The V gene lost 4 bases and the J gene lost 8 bases, with 8 bases spanning the gap. The CDR3 extends over 12 amino acids. Germline CDR1 is MNHNY and CDR2 is SVGAGI (reference sequence). The CDR3, as DNA: TGTGCCAGCAGTTCCCTTGTGGGGGAGCTGTTTTTT. It is translated as CASSSLVGELFF.

This clonotype was found a few times. This chain joins TRBV5-1 and TRBJ1-1; perhaps TRBD1 as D (6 bases). V lost 3 bases to trimming and J lost 0 bases, with 12 bases between them. CDR1 and CDR2 (germline): SGHRS, YFSETQ. The CDR3 length is 15 residues. CDR3 residues: CASSYRGDLNTEAFF. In DNA, the CDR3 is TGCGCCAGCAGCTATAGGGGGGATCTGAACACTGAAGCTTTCTTT.

This clonotype has ten or more counts. The genes are TRBV2 and TRBJ1-6, with D possibly being TRBD1 (5 bases). Trimming pared 6 bases from V and 7 bases from J, leaving 13 bases between. Germline CDR1 is SNHLY and CDR2 is FYNNEI. The CDR3 runs to 14 residues. The CDR3 DNA is TGTGCCAGCAGCCGGGACCGACTAAATTCACCCCTCCACTTT. Its protein product is CASSRDRLNSPLHF.

This clonotype was detected many times. V and J are TRBV20-1 and TRBJ2-7; 7 bases align to TRBD2. V was pared by 1 base and J by 5 bases, with 2 bases of the junction left unmatched. Germline CDR1 reads DFQATT; CDR2 reads SNEGSKA (reference sequence). The CDR3 runs to 12 residues. The CDR3 protein is CSARARGDEQYF. The CDR3 coding sequence is TGCAGTGCTAGAGCTCGGGGGGACGAGCAGTACTTC.

Ten or more counts support this clonotype. The rearrangement joins TRBV6-6 to TRBJ1-2, with a tentative D call TRBD1 (6 bases). The CDR3 is made up of 14 amino acids. The V end lost 0 bases, the J end lost 3 bases, and 8 bases lay between the germline ends. CDR1 and CDR2 (germline): MNHNY, SVGAGI (reference sequence). The CDR3 bases are TGTGCCAGCAGTTACTCGCCAGGGGACTATGGCTACACCTTC. It yields the protein CASSYSPGDYGYTF.

V is TRBV2 and J is TRBJ2-2; D might be TRBD1 (5 bases). CDR3 size: 13 residues. V lost 6 bases and J 6 bases, leaving 11 bases between the germline ends. CDR1 and CDR2 from the germline V gene are SNHLY and FYNNEI. The CDR3 here is CASSSVGPGELFF. The CDR3 nucleotides read TGTGCCAGCAGCTCGGTGGGGCCCGGGGAGCTGTTTTTT.

This clonotype was picked up many times. This rearrangement joins TRBV12-3 or TRBV12-4 to TRBJ2-3, with D uncertain. The CDR3 covers 13 residues. V was clipped by 5 bases and J by 4 bases, with 10 bases between them. CDR3 in amino acids: CASSLSRADTQYF. The CDR3, as DNA: TGTGCCAGCAGTCTGTCTAGGGCAGATACGCAGTATTTT.

This clonotype showed up many times. The chain carries TRBV6-5 and TRBJ2-7; perhaps TRBD1 as D (6 bases). In germline, CDR1 is MNHEY, CDR2 SVGAGI. This CDR3 comprises 12 residues. Trimming took 4 bases from V and 4 from J, leaving 8 bases between them. The CDR3 reads CASSFTGYEQYF. The DNA of the CDR3 is TGTGCCAGCAGTTTCACAGGGTACGAGCAGTACTTC.

This clonotype has a count of ten or more. The V gene is TRBV6-5, the J gene TRBJ2-7; D is perhaps TRBD1 or TRBD2 (5 bases each). CDR1 MNHEY and CDR2 SVGAGI come from the germline V gene. V shed 2 bases and J shed 9 bases, with 17 bases lying between them. The CDR3 is made up of 14 amino acids. CDR3 sequence reads: CASSYPGEGPTQYF. The CDR3 DNA reads TGTGCCAGCAGTTACCCTGGAGAGGGACCGACGCAGTACTTC.

In this sample, this clonotype turned up many times. The CDR3, as DNA: TGTGCCAGTAAGGAGAACAATCTGAACATGAACACTGAAGCTTTCTTT. Its protein product is CASKENNLNMNTEAFF. The rearrangement uses TRBV19 and TRBJ1-1; no clear D gene. This CDR3 is 16 amino acids long. From germline, CDR1 is LNHDA and CDR2 SQIVND (reference sequence). The V end lost 7 bases, the J end lost 0 bases, and 18 bases lay between the germline ends.

The chain has TRBV11-2 and TRBJ2-7; tentative D call: TRBD1 (6 bases). CDR3 length equals 14 residues. Between the trimmed V and J ends, which lost 5 bases and 4 bases, there was a span of 15 bases. Looked up from germline, CDR1 is SGHAT and CDR2 is FQNNGV. As DNA, the CDR3 is TGTGCCAGCAGCCACCTACAGGGCAGGTACGAGCAGTACTTC. Translating gives CASSHLQGRYEQYF.

A remark on this clonotype: The junction and the germline gene differ at one end; a read error may be behind it. J is TRBJ1-6 and V is TRBV3-1; D call uncertain. CDR1 is LGHDT, CDR2 YNNKEL, per germline (reference sequence). This CDR3 comprises 13 residues. The CDR3 DNA sequence: TGTGCCAGCAGCCCTTGGCGGGATTCACCCCTCCATTTT. It translates to CASSPWRDSPLHF.

V usage is TRBV9 and J usage is TRBJ1-1, with D tentatively TRBD1 (5 bases). The CDR3 spans 16 residues. Trimming pared 1 base from V and 1 base from J, leaving 14 bases between. CDR1 SGDLS and CDR2 YYNGEE come from the germline V gene. The CDR3 is CASSVLPRQRNTEAFF. The CDR3 DNA follows: TGTGCCAGCAGCGTACTTCCCCGACAGAGGAACACTGAAGCTTTCTTT.

This clonotype was recorded a few times. The chain uses TRBV11-3 and TRBJ2-3; the D is unclear. CDR3 length: 14 residues. Trimming pared 1 base from V and 1 base from J, leaving 6 bases between. Germline CDR1 is SGHNT and CDR2 is YENEEA. Here the CDR3 reads CASSLGNGTDTQYF. Written as DNA, the CDR3 is TGTGCCAGCAGCTTAGGAAACGGCACAGATACGCAGTATTTT.

This clonotype was seen repeatedly, ten times or more. The chain carries TRBV20-1 and TRBJ2-7; unclear D gene. V dropped 2 bases and J dropped 5 bases, with 7 bases sitting between them. This CDR3 has 11 amino acids. CDR1 is DFQATT, CDR2 SNEGSKA, per germline (reference sequence). CDR3 residues: CSARLDHEQYF. The DNA of the CDR3 is TGCAGTGCTAGACTAGACCACGAGCAGTACTTC.

V is TRBV6-1 and J is TRBJ2-7; D not certain. The V gene lost 11 bases and the J gene lost 3 bases, with 17 bases spanning the gap. The CDR3 sequence is 13 residues long. Germline CDR1 MNHNS, CDR2 SASEGT. CDR3 nucleotide sequence: TGTGCCGGCGGATACGGGCTCTACTACGAGCAGTACTTC. This gives the protein CAGGYGLYYEQYF.

This clonotype was detected many times. This chain uses TRBV11-3 with TRBJ2-1; tentatively, D is TRBD1 or TRBD2 (6 bases each). Trimming pared 0 bases from V and 5 bases from J, leaving 14 bases between. The CDR3 consists of 16 residues. From germline, CDR1 is SGHNT and CDR2 YENEEA. The CDR3 reads CASSLDTGALNNEQFF. In DNA form, the CDR3 reads TGTGCCAGCAGCTTAGATACGGGGGCGCTTAACAATGAGCAGTTCTTC.

This clonotype turned up a few times. The chain recombines TRBV30 with TRBJ1-2; 8 bases align to TRBD1. CDR3 length: 14 residues. V shed 2 bases, J shed 2 bases, and the junction held 4 bases outside the gene matches. The germline CDR1 and CDR2 sequences are GTSNPN and SVGIG (reference sequence). The CDR3 DNA sequence: TGTGCCTGGAGTAGGACAGGGATCAACTATGGCTACACCTTC. This encodes CAWSRTGINYGYTF.

This clonotype was seen repeatedly, ten times or more. This chain uses TRBV10-2 with TRBJ2-7; 14 positions match TRBD2. Germline V CDR1 and CDR2: WSHSY, SAAADI. CDR3 length equals 14 residues. After removal of 8 bases from V and 3 bases from J, the junction contained 3 bases not matched to a gene. The CDR3 bases are TGCGCCAGCCTGGGACTAGCGGGGGTCTACGAGCAGTACTTC. The encoded protein is CASLGLAGVYEQYF.

In its sample, this clonotype was seen many times. The V gene is TRBV3-1, the J gene TRBJ1-2; a weak D match, TRBD1 (5 bases). The germline gives CDR1 LGHDT, CDR2 YNNKEL (reference sequence). V lost 0 bases, J lost 8 bases, and 16 bases lay in between. The CDR3 runs 15 residues. CDR3 sequence: CASSQDVRVVRGYTF. For the CDR3, the DNA is TGTGCCAGCAGCCAAGACGTCAGGGTTGTTCGGGGCTACACCTTC.

This clonotype occurred many times. This chain connects TRBV6-2 or TRBV6-3 to TRBJ1-6, with D possibly TRBD1 on 5 matching bases. Germline V gene lookup returns CDR1 MNHEY and CDR2 SVGEGT. The germline V and J ends were trimmed by 0 bases and 7 bases, with 10 bases remaining between them. This CDR3 contains 15 residues. The CDR3 is CASSYSWDSNSPLHF. CDR3 DNA: TGTGCCAGCAGTTACTCTTGGGACTCAAATTCACCCCTCCACTTT.

This chain uses TRBV9 with TRBJ2-3; 8 bases align to TRBD2. The CDR3 has 17 amino acids. V dropped 0 bases and J dropped 1; count of bases not matched to a gene: 7. CDR1 and CDR2 from the germline V gene are SGDLS and YYNGEE. This CDR3 is CASSVAQRGWGTDTQYF. The CDR3 DNA is TGTGCCAGCAGCGTAGCTCAGCGGGGGTGGGGCACAGATACGCAGTATTTT.